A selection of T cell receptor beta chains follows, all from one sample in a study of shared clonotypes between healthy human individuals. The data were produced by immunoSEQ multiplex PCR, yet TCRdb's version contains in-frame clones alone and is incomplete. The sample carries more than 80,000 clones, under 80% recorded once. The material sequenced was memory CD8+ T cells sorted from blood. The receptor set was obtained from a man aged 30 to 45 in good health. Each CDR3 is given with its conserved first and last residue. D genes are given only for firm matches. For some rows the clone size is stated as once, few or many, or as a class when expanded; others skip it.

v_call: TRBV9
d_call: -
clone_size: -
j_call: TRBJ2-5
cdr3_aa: CASSLSEVGIIEETQYF
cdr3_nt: TGTGCCAGCAGCCTCTCGGAGGTGGGGATTATTGAAGAGACCCAGTACTTC

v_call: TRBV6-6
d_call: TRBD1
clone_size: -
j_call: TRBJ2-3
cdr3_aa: CASSYRTGMEDTQYF
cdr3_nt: TGTGCCAGCAGTTATCGGACAGGGATGGAAGATACGCAGTATTTT

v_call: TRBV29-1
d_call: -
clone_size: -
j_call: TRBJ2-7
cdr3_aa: CSVVVAEHEQYF
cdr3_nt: TGCAGCGTTGTAGTAGCGGAGCACGAGCAGTACTTC

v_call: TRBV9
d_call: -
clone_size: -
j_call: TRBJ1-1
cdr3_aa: CASSVEGRGITEAFF
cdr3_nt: TGTGCCAGCAGCGTAGAGGGCAGGGGAATCACTGAAGCTTTCTTT

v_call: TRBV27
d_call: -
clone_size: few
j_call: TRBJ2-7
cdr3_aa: CASSPSRGDEQYF
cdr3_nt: TGTGCCAGCAGTCCGTCGCGGGGCGACGAGCAGTACTTC

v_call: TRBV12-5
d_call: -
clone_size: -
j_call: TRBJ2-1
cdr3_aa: CASGLGNEQFF
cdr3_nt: TGTGCTAGTGGTTTGGGCAATGAGCAGTTCTTC

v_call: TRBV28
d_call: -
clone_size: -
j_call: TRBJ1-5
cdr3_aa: CASSSGTGGNQPQHF
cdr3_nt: TGTGCCAGCAGTTCAGGTACGGGCGGCAATCAGCCCCAGCATTTT

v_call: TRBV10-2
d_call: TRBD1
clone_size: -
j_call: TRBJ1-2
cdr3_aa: CASSPDRVSGYTF
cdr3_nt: TGCGCCAGCAGTCCGGACAGGGTCTCTGGCTACACCTTC

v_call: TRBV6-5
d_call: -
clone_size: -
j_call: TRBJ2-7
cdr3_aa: CASRWGGEQYF
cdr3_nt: TGTGCCAGCAGATGGGGCGGCGAGCAGTACTTC

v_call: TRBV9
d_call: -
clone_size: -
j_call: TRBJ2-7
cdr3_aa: CASSGGPGVDEQYF
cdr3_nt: TGTGCCAGCAGCGGTGGCCCGGGGGTCGACGAGCAGTACTTC

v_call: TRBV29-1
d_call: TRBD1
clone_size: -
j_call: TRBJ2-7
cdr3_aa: CSVDQPGQGSYEQYF
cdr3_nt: TGCAGCGTAGATCAACCAGGACAGGGTTCCTACGAGCAGTACTTC

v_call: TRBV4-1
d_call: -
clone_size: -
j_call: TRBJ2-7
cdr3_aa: CASSQEYGDYEQYF
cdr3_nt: TGCGCCAGCAGCCAAGAGTACGGGGACTACGAGCAGTACTTC

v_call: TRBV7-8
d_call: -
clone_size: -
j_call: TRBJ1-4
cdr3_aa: CASSLLGGIGSNEKLFF
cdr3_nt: TGTGCCAGCAGCTTACTAGGGGGGATTGGGTCTAATGAAAAACTGTTTTTT

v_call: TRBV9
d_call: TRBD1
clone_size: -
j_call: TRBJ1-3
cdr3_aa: CASSVRDRGDTIYF
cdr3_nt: TGTGCCAGCAGCGTCCGGGACAGGGGAGACACCATATATTTT

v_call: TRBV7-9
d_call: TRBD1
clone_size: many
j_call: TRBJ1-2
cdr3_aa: CASSGRDRGVHGYTF
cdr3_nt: TGTGCCAGCAGCGGCCGGGACAGGGGGGTTCACGGCTACACCTTC

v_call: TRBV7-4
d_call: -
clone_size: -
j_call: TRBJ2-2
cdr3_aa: CASSARRVAGELFF
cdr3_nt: TGTGCCAGCAGCGCACGGAGGGTAGCCGGGGAGCTGTTTTTT

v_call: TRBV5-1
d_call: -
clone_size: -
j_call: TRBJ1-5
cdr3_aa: CASSLDWGNQPQHF
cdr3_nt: TGCGCCAGCAGCTTGGATTGGGGTAATCAGCCCCAGCATTTT

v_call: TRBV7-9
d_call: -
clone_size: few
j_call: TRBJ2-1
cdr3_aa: CASSLVKLGLDEQFF
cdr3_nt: TGTGCCAGCAGCTTAGTAAAACTAGGGCTCGATGAGCAGTTCTTC

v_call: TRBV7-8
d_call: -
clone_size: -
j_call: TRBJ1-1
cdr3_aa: CASSLEVRVAGTEAFF
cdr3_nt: TGTGCCAGCAGCTTAGAAGTAAGGGTGGCCGGCACTGAAGCTTTCTTT

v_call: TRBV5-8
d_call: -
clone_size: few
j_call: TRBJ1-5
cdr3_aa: CASSLVPGFSDQPQHF
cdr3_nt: TGTGCCAGCAGCTTGGTTCCGGGGTTTAGCGATCAGCCCCAGCATTTT

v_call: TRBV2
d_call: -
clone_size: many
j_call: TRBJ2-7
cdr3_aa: CASPRGAKQYF
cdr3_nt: TGTGCCAGCCCCCGAGGGGCTAAGCAGTACTTC

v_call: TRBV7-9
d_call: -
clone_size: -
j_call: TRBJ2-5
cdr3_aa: CASSLPGAGPGETQYF
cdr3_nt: TGTGCCAGCAGCCTCCCCGGCGCGGGCCCAGGAGAGACCCAGTACTTC

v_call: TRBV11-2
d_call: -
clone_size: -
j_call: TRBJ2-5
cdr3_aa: CASSLASAEYQETQYF
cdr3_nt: TGTGCCAGCAGCTTAGCGTCTGCCGAGTACCAAGAGACCCAGTACTTC

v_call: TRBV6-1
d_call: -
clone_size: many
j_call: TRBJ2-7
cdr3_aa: CASSFVSYEQYF
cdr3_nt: TGTGCCAGCAGTTTCGTCTCCTACGAGCAGTACTTC

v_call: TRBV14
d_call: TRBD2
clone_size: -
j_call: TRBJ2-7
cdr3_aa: CASSRWTSGGNEQYF
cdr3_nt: TGTGCCAGCAGCCGATGGACTAGCGGGGGCAACGAGCAGTACTTC

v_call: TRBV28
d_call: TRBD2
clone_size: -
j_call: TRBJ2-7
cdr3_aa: CASVAGTSYEQYF
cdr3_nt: TGTGCCAGCGTAGCGGGTACTTCCTACGAGCAGTACTTC

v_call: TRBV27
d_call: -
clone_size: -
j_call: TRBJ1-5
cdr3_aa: CASSSGARRDQPQHF
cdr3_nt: TGTGCCAGCAGTTCCGGAGCAAGGAGGGATCAGCCCCAGCATTTT

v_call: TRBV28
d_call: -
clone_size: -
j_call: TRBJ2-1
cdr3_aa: CASTLDSSSYNEQFF
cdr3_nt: TGTGCCAGCACGTTGGACTCGAGCTCCTACAATGAGCAGTTCTTC

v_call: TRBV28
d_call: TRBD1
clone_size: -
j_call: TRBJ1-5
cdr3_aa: CASNRDRVNQPQHF
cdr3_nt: TGTGCCAGCAACCGGGACAGGGTCAATCAGCCCCAGCATTTT